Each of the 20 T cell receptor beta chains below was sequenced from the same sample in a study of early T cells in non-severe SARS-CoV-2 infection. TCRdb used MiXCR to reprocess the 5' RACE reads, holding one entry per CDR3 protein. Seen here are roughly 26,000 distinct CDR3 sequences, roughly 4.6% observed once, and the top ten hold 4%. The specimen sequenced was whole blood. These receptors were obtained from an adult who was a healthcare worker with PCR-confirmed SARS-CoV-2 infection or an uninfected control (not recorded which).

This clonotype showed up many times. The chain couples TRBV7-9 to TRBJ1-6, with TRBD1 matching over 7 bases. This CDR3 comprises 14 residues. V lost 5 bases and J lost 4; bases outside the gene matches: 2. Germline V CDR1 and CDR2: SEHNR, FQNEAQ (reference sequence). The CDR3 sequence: CASSPGQYNSPLHF. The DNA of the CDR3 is TGTGCCAGCAGCCCGGGACAGTATAATTCACCCCTCCACTTT.

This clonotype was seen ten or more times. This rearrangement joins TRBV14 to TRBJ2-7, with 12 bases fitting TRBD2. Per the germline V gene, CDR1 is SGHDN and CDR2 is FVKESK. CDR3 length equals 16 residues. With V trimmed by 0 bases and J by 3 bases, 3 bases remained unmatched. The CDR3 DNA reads TGTGCCAGCAGCCAAGACCGACTAGCGGGGGACTACGAGCAGTACTTC. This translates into CASSQDRLAGDYEQYF.

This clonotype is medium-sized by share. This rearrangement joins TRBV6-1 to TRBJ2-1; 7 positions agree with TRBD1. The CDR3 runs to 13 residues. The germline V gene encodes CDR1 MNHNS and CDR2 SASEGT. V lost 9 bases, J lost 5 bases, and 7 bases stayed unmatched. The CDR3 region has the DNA TGTGCCAGTGCCGGACAGGCGGACAATGAGCAGTTCTTC. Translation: CASAGQADNEQFF.

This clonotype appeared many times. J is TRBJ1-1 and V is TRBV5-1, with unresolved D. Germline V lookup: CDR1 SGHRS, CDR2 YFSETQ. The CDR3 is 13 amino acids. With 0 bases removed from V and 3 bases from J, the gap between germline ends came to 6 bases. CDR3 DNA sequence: TGCGCCAGCAGCTTGGATATGGACACTGAAGCTTTCTTT. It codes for CASSLDMDTEAFF.

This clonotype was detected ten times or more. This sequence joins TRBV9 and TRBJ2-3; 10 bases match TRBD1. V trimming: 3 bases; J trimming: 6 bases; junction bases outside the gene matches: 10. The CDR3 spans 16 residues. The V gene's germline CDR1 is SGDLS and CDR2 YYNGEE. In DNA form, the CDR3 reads TGTGCCAGCAGCGCAGCCGGGACAGGGGAGGTGGATACGCAGTATTTT. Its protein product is CASSAAGTGEVDTQYF.

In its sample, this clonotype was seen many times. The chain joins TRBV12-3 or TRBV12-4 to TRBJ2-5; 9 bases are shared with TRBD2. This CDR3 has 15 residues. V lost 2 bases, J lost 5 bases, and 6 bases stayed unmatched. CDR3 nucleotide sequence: TGTGCCAGCAGTTTAAGCGGGGGGCCCTCGGAGACCCAGTACTTC. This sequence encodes CASSLSGGPSETQYF.

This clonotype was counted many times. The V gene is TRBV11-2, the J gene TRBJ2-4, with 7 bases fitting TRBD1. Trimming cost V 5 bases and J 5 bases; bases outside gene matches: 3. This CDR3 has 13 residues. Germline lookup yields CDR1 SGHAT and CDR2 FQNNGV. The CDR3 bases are TGTGCCAGCAGCATCGACAGGGAAAACATTCAGTACTTC. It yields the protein CASSIDRENIQYF.

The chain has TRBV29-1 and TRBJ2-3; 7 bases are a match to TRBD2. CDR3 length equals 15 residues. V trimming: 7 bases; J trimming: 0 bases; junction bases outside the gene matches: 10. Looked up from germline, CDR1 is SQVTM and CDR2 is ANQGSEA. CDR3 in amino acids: CSASEGGWSTDTQYF. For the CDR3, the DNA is TGCAGCGCCTCAGAGGGAGGGTGGAGCACAGATACGCAGTATTTT.

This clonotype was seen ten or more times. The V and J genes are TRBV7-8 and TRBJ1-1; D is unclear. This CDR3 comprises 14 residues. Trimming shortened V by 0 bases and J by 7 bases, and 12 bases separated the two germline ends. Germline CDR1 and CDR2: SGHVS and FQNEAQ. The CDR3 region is CASSLANPRLEAFF. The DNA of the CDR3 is TGTGCCAGCAGCTTAGCAAATCCGAGACTTGAAGCTTTCTTT. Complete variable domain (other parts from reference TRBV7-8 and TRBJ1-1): GAGVSQSPRYKVAKRGQDVALRCDPISGHVSLFWYQQALGQGPEFLTYFQNEAQLDKSGLPSDRFFAERPEGSVSTLKIQRTQQEDSAVYLCASSLANPRLEAFFGQGTRLTVV.

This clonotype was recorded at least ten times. CDR3 residues: CASSQDHAGALGYTF. The CDR3 region has the DNA TGTGCCAGCAGCCAAGATCATGCGGGGGCCCTTGGCTACACCTTC. J is TRBJ1-2 and V is TRBV3-1, with D possibly matching TRBD1 (6 bases). The CDR3 consists of 15 residues. The V end was cut by 0 bases, the J end by 7 bases, with 15 bases between. From germline, CDR1 is LGHDT and CDR2 YNNKEL (reference sequence).

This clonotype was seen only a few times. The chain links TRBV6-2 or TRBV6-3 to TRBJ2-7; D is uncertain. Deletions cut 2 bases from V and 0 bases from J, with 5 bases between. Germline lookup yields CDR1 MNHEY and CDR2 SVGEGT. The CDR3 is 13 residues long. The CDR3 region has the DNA TGTGCCAGCAGTTACGCCAACTCCTACGAGCAGTACTTC. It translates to CASSYANSYEQYF.

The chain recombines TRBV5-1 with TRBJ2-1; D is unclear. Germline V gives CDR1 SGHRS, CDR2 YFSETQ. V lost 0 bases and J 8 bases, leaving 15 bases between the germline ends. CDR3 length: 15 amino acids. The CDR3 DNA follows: TGCGCCAGCAGCTTGGGGCCCGGAGATCAGGATGAGCAGTTCTTC. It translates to CASSLGPGDQDEQFF. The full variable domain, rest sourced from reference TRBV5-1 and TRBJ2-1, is KAGVTQTPRYLIKTRGQQVTLSCSPISGHRSVSWYQQTPGQGLQFLFEYFSETQRNKGNFPGRFSGRQFSNSRSEMNVSTLELGDSALYLCASSLGPGDQDEQFFGPGTRLTVL.

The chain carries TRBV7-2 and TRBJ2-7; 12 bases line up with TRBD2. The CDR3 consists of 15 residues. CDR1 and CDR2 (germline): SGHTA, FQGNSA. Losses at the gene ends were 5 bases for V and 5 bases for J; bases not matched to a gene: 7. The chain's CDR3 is CASSHILAGGHEQYF. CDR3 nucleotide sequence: TGTGCCAGCAGCCACATACTAGCGGGGGGCCACGAGCAGTACTTC.

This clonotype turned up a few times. The CDR3 coding sequence is TGTGCCAGTAGTATGGCCAGGCAGACTAGCAATCAGCCCCAGCATTTT. As protein: CASSMARQTSNQPQHF. V gene TRBV19 combines with J gene TRBJ1-5; D is ambiguous. Trimming pared 3 bases from V and 0 bases from J, leaving 12 bases between. CDR3 length: 16 residues. Germline V lookup: CDR1 LNHDA, CDR2 SQIVND (reference sequence).

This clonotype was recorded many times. CDR3: CASSYNRGLNEKLFF. DNA for the CDR3: TGTGCCAGCAGCTATAACAGGGGGCTTAATGAAAAACTGTTTTTT. The chain couples TRBV7-2 to TRBJ1-4; TRBD1 matches 9 bases. Trimming cost V 4 bases and J 4 bases; bases outside gene matches: 4. The CDR3 runs to 15 residues. From germline, CDR1 is SGHTA and CDR2 FQGNSA. Together with reference TRBV7-2 and TRBJ1-4, the CDR3 gives the full variable domain: GAGVSQSPSNKVTEKGKDVELRCDPISGHTALYWYRQSLGQGLEFLIYFQGNSAPDKSGLPSDRFSAERTGGSVSTLTIQRTQQEDSAVYLCASSYNRGLNEKLFFGSGTQLSVL.

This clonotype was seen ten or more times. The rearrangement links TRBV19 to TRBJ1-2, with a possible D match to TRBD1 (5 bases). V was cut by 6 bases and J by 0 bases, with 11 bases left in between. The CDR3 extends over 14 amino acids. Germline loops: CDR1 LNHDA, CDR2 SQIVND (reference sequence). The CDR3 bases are TGTGCCAGTAGCCACCTGGGACCTAACTATGGCTACACCTTC. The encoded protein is CASSHLGPNYGYTF.

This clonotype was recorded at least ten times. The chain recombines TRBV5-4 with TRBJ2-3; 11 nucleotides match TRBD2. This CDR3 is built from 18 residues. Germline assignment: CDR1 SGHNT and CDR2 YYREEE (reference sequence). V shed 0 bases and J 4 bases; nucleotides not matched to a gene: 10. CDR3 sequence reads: CASSLVGSGGAGADTQYF. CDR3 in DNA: TGTGCCAGCAGCTTGGTTGGTAGCGGGGGGGCCGGCGCAGATACGCAGTATTTT.

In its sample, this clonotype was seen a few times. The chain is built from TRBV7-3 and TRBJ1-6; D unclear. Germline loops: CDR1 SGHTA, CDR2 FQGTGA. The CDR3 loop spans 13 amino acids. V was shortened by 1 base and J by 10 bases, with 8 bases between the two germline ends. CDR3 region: CASSLMNRSPLHF. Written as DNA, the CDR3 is TGTGCCAGCAGCTTAATGAATAGATCACCCCTCCACTTT.

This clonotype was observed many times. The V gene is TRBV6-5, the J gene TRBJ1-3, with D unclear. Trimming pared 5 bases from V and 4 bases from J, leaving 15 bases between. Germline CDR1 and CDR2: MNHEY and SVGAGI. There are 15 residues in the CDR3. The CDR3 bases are TGTGCCAGCAGTCCCGCAGATCTGCTCGGAAACACCATATATTTT. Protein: CASSPADLLGNTIYF.

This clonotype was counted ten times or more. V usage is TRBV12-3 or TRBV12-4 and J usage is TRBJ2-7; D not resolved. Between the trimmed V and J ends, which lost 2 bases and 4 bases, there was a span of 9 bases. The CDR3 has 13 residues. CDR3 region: CASSLKVSYEQYF. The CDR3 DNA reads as TGTGCCAGCAGTTTAAAAGTATCGTACGAGCAGTACTTC.